A single sample is the source of the 15 T cell receptor beta chains below, sequenced in a study of Tregs in tolerant kidney transplant recipients (dated by TCRdb to the late 2010s). Interpreted using the paper, the time point label stands for: blood sample drawn before combined kidney and bone marrow transplant. The library came from the immunoSEQ multiplex PCR assay. TCRdb provides this immuneACCESS table in a form limited to in-frame rearrangements. Some clones are lacking; in checked studies, under half of them reflect an unresolved V gene, and why the rest are absent is not known. For this sample the table gives 70,000 to 95,000 clones, of which 85% to 95% were detected only once. The leading ten clones occupy approximately 0.37% of the sample. Sequenced here: Tregs from blood, sampled before the transplant. The receptor set was obtained from a human donor who received a combined kidney and bone marrow transplant.

This clone has only a few counts. The rearrangement links TRBV6-1 to TRBJ2-5; no definite D call. Germline CDR1 and CDR2: MNHNS and SASEGT. This CDR3 is built from 11 residues. Deletions cut 11 bases from V and 5 bases from J, with 12 bases between. Here the CDR3 reads CASRGSETQYF. CDR3 in DNA: TGTGCCTCCCGTGGTTCGGAGACCCAGTACTTC.

This clone was seen a few times. The chain uses TRBV5-1 and TRBJ2-3; 7 nucleotides align to TRBD2. Germline lookup yields CDR1 SGHRS and CDR2 YFSETQ. With 2 bases clipped from V and 2 bases from J, the junction kept 11 bases outside the gene matches. The CDR3 is 17 amino acids. The CDR3 reads CASSFVAGEPHTDTQYF. CDR3 nucleotides: TGCGCCAGCAGCTTTGTGGCGGGAGAACCCCACACAGATACGCAGTATTTT.

The chain recombines TRBV28 with TRBJ2-7; TRBD2 matches 8 bases. The length of the CDR3 is 15 residues. Unmatched junction bases numbered 9, after V lost 4 bases and J lost 4 bases. In germline, CDR1 is MDHEN, CDR2 SYDVKM. CDR3 in DNA: TGTGCCAGCAGTTCCCCGGGACTAGTATTATACGAGCAGTACTTC. Its translation is CASSSPGLVLYEQYF.

This chain uses TRBV7-9 with TRBJ1-3, with D tentatively TRBD1 (5 bases). Germline lookup yields CDR1 SEHNR and CDR2 FQNEAQ (reference sequence). This CDR3 contains 13 residues. V was pared by 4 bases and J by 5 bases, with 9 bases between. The CDR3 spells CASSSLDRNTIYF. In nucleotides, the CDR3 is TGTGCCAGCAGCTCCCTGGACAGAAACACCATATATTTT.

The CDR3 region is CASSRRTGDTEAFF. The CDR3 region has the DNA TGTGCCAGCAGCCGTCGGACAGGGGACACTGAAGCTTTCTTT. The J gene is TRBJ1-1, the V gene TRBV7-9; TRBD1 matches 9 bases. The CDR3 has 14 amino acids. V shed 5 bases and J 3 bases; nucleotides not matched to a gene: 4. Germline assignment: CDR1 SEHNR and CDR2 FQNEAQ (reference sequence).

V is TRBV7-3 and J is TRBJ2-1; D may correspond to TRBD1 or TRBD2 (5 bases each). Trimming removed 8 bases from V and 7 bases from J, with 21 bases in between. The CDR3 has 15 residues. The V gene's germline CDR1 is SGHTA and CDR2 FQGTGA. The CDR3, as DNA: TGTGCCAGCGGCCTCTCGTCGGGGCAGGGTAATGAGCAGTTCTTC. Residues: CASGLSSGQGNEQFF.

The chain combines TRBV19 with TRBJ1-5, with D hard to call. This CDR3 is built from 14 residues. Germline-derived CDR1 and CDR2 are LNHDA and SQIVND (reference sequence). Deletions cut 7 bases from V and 2 bases from J, with 12 bases between. The CDR3 nucleotides are TGTGCCAGTAATAATGGATACGGCAATCAGCCCCAGCATTTT. The encoded protein is CASNNGYGNQPQHF. Complete variable domain (other parts from reference TRBV19 and TRBJ1-5): DGGITQSPKYLFRKEGQNVTLSCEQNLNHDAMYWYRQDPGQGLRLIYYSQIVNDFQKGDIAEGYSVSREKKESFPLTVTSAQKNPTAFYLCASNNGYGNQPQHFGDGTRLSIL.

This clone has more than one count but fewer than ten. The chain carries TRBV29-1 and TRBJ1-4; no firm D call. The germline V and J ends were trimmed by 6 bases and 4 bases, with 18 bases remaining between them. The CDR3 sequence is 15 residues long. Germline V gene data show CDR1 as SQVTM and CDR2 as ANQGSEA. The CDR3 region is CSVRVKAAFNEKLFF. The CDR3 bases are TGCAGCGTCCGCGTGAAGGCCGCGTTTAATGAAAAACTGTTTTTT.

CDR3 bases: TGTGCCAGCAGCTTGGCACGGGGGAACGAGCAGTACTTC. Amino acids: CASSLARGNEQYF. The V gene is TRBV7-8, the J gene TRBJ2-7; D might be TRBD2 (6 bases). The germline V gene encodes CDR1 SGHVS and CDR2 FQNEAQ. Trimming cost V 3 bases and J 5 bases, with 11 bases left between them. The CDR3 spans 13 residues.

The V call is TRBV18, the J call TRBJ1-2; no reliable D call. V lost 2 bases and J lost 4, with 20 bases in between. The germline CDR1 and CDR2 sequences are KGHSH and LQKENI. The CDR3 runs 17 residues. Written as DNA, the CDR3 is TGTGCCAGCTCACCAGGGAGGCGGGCAGGCGCGACCTATGGCTACACCTTC. It is translated as CASSPGRRAGATYGYTF.

This clone was detected a few times. The rearrangement uses TRBV5-1 and TRBJ2-5; no firm D call. CDR1 and CDR2 (germline): SGHRS, YFSETQ. This CDR3 contains 13 residues. V gave up 5 bases and J gave up 0 bases, with 8 bases separating them. The CDR3 DNA reads TGCGCCAGCAGAGGGTCAGACCAAGAGACCCAGTACTTC. Residues: CASRGSDQETQYF.

This clone was seen just once. This rearrangement joins TRBV6-4 to TRBJ1-5, with TRBD1 matching over 7 bases. CDR1 and CDR2 from the germline V gene are MRHNA and SNTAGT. The CDR3 runs 15 residues. The V segment lost 6 bases and the J segment 3 bases; nucleotides outside the gene matches: 8. The CDR3 is CASSLKGQSNQPQHF. As DNA, the CDR3 is TGTGCCAGCAGCCTTAAGGGACAGTCCAATCAGCCCCAGCATTTT.

This chain connects TRBV19 to TRBJ2-1; D may be TRBD2 (6 bases). V was shortened by 10 bases and J by 9 bases, with 22 bases between the two germline ends. CDR1 is LNHDA and CDR2 is SQIVND in the germline V gene (reference sequence). The CDR3 has 14 residues. CDR3 coding DNA: TGTGCCACTCGATCGGGGGAAAAGTGGTCTGAGCAGTTCTTC. It yields the protein CATRSGEKWSEQFF.

The chain has TRBV5-1 and TRBJ2-7; unclear D gene. The CDR3 sequence is 14 residues long. V shed 0 bases and J shed 2 bases, with 9 bases lying between them. Germline V lookup: CDR1 SGHRS, CDR2 YFSETQ. The CDR3 nucleotides read TGCGCCAGCAGCTTGGTAGGATTTACCTACGAGCAGTACTTC. This codes for CASSLVGFTYEQYF.

The rearrangement links TRBV14 to TRBJ2-7; maybe TRBD2 (6 bases). V was pared by 4 bases and J by 2 bases, with 33 bases between. In germline, CDR1 is SGHDN, CDR2 FVKESK. This CDR3 region has 21 residues. CDR3 in amino acids: CASSPFGKGLVGGILPYEQYF. CDR3 sequence (DNA): TGTGCCAGCAGCCCCTTCGGGAAGGGACTGGTAGGAGGTATCCTTCCCTACGAGCAGTACTTC.